A single sample gave rise to the 3 T cell receptor beta chains below, sequenced in a study of blood T cell repertoires in COVID-19. Sequencing used immunoSEQ multiplex PCR; TCRdb keeps in-frame clones, though not all of them. The sample lists some 200,000 clones, 85% to 95% occurring once. Sequencing was performed on peripheral blood. These receptors were taken from a man aged 25 to 40 with COVID-19, enrolled during active disease.

This rearrangement joins TRBV3-1 (or the pseudogene TRBV3-2) to TRBJ2-1, with 14 bases that match TRBD2. The J segment lost 3 bases and the V segment lost 6 bases, leaving 10 bases of the junction unmatched. This CDR3 region has 18 residues. Germline CDR1 is LGHDT and CDR2 is YNNKEL (reference sequence). The CDR3 nucleotides are TGTGCCAGCAGTTCTTCCGGACTAGCGGGGGGCCTCTACAATGAGCAGTTCTTC. It encodes CASSSSGLAGGLYNEQFF.

V is TRBV4-1 and J is TRBJ1-1; no definite D call. The CDR3 is made up of 15 amino acids. Germline CDR1 is MGHRA and CDR2 is YSYEKL. V dropped 1 base and J dropped 5 bases, with 14 bases sitting between them. The CDR3 bases are TGCGCCAGCAGCCAAGTCATCCTGGCGGGGACTGAAGCTTTCTTT. Translating gives CASSQVILAGTEAFF.

The V and J genes are TRBV18 and TRBJ2-1; D is perhaps TRBD2 (7 bases). V was shortened by 1 base and J by 4 bases, with 20 bases between the two germline ends. CDR3 length: 18 amino acids. Looked up from germline, CDR1 is KGHSH and CDR2 is LQKENI. This chain's CDR3 is CASSPLGGGPMGYNEQFF. CDR3 DNA: TGTGCCAGCTCACCACTTGGGGGGGGCCCCATGGGATACAATGAGCAGTTCTTC.